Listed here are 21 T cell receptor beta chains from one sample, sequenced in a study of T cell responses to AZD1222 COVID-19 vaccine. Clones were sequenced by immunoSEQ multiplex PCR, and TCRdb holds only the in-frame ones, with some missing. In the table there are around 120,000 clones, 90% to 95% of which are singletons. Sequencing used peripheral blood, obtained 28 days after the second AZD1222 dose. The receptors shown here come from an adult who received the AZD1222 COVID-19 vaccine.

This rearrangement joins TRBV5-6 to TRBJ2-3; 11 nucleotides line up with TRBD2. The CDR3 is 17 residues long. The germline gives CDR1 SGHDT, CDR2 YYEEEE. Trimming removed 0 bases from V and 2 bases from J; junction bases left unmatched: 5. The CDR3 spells CASSLDRLAGYTDTQYF. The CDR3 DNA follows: TGTGCCAGCAGCTTGGACCGACTAGCGGGGTACACAGATACGCAGTATTTT.

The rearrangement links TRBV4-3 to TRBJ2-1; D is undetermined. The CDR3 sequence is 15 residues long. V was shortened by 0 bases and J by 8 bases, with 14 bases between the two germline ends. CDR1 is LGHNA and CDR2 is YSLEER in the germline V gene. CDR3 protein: CASSQDPLESDEQFF. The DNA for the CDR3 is TGCGCCAGCAGCCAAGACCCCCTCGAGAGCGATGAGCAGTTCTTC.

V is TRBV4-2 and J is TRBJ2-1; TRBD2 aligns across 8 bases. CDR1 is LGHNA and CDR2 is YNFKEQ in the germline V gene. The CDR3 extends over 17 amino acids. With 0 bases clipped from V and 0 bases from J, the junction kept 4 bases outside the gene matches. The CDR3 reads CASSQDSGTSSYNEQFF. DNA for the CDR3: TGTGCCAGCAGCCAAGATAGCGGGACTAGCTCCTACAATGAGCAGTTCTTC.

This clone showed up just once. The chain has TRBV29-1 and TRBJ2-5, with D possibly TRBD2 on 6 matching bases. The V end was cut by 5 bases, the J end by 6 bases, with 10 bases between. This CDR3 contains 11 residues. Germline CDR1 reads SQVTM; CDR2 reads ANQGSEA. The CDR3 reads CSVYGGKTQYF. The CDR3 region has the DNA TGCAGCGTTTACGGGGGAAAGACCCAGTACTTC.

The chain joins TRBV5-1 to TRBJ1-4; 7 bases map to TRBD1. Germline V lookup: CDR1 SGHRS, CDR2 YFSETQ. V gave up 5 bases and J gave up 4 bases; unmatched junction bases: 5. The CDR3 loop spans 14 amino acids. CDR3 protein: CASRQGTVNEKLFF. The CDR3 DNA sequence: TGCGCCAGCAGACAGGGGACAGTTAATGAAAAACTGTTTTTT.

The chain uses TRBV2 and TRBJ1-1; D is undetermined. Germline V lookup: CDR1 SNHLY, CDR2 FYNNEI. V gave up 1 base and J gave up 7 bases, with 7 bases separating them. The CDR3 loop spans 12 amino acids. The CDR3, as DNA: TGTGCCAGCAGTGAAGGAGTTAATGAAGCTTTCTTT. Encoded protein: CASSEGVNEAFF.

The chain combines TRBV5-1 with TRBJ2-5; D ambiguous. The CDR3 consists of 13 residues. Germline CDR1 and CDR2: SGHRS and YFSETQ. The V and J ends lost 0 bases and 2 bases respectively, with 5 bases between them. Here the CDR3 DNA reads TGCGCCAGCAGCTTGGGGGTACAAGAGACCCAGTACTTC. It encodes CASSLGVQETQYF.

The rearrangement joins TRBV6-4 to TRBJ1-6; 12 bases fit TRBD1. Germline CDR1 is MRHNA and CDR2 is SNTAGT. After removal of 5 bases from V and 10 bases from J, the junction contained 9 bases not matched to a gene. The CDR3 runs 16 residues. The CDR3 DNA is TGTGCCAGCAGTCATCTGGGACAGGGGGCCGGATCACCCCTCCACTTT. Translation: CASSHLGQGAGSPLHF.

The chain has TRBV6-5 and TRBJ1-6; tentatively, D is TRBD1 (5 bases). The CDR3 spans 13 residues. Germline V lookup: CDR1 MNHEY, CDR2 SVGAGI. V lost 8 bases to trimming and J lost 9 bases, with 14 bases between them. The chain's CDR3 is CASSNLGGSPLHF. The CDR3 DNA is TGTGCCAGCTCTAACCTCGGGGGTTCACCCCTCCACTTT.

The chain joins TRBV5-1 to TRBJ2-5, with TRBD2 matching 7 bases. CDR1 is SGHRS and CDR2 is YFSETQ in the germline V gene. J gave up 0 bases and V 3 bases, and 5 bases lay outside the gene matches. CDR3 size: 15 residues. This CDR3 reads CASSSRGNYQETQYF. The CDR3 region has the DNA TGCGCCAGCAGCTCGCGGGGGAACTACCAAGAGACCCAGTACTTC.

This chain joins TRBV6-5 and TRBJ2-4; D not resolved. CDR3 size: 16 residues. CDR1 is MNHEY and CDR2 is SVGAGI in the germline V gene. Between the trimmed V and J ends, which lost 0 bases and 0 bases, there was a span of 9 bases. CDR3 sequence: CASSYSVSGAKNIQYF. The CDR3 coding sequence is TGTGCCAGCAGTTACTCGGTTTCCGGAGCCAAAAACATTCAGTACTTC.

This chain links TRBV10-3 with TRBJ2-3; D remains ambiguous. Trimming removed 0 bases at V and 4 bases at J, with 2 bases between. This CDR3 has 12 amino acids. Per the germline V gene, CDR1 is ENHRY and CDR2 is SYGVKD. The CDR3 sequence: CAISESADTQYF. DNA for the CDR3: TGTGCCATCAGTGAGTCGGCAGATACGCAGTATTTT.

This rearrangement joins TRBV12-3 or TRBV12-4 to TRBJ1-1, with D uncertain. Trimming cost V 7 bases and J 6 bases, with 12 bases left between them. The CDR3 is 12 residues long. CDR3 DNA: TGTGCCAGCAACTACCCGGGCTCTGAAGCTTTCTTT. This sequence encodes CASNYPGSEAFF.

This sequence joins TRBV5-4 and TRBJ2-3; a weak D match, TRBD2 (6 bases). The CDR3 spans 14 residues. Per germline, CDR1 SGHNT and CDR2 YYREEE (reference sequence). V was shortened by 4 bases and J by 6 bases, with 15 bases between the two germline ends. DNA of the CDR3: TGTGCCAGCAGCCGGGACTCCCGGCTTGATACGCAGTATTTT. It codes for CASSRDSRLDTQYF.

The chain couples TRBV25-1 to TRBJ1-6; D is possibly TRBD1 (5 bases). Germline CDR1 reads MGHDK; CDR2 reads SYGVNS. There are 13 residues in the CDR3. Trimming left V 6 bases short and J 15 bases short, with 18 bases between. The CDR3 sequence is CASRATVLPHLHF. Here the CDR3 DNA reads TGTGCCAGCAGGGCGACAGTACTTCCTCACCTCCACTTT.

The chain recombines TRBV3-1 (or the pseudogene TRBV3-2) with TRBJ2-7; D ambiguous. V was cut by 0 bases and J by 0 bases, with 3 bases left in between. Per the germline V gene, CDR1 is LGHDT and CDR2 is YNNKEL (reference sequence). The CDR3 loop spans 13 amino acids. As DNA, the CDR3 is TGTGCCAGCAGCCAAGACTTCTCCTACGAGCAGTACTTC. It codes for CASSQDFSYEQYF.

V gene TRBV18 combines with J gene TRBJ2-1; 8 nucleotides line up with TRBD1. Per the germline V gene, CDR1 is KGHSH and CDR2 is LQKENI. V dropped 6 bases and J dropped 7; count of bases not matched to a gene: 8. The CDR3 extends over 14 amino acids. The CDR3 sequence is CASSPETGDNEQFF. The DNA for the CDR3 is TGTGCCAGCTCTCCCGAGACAGGGGATAATGAGCAGTTCTTC.

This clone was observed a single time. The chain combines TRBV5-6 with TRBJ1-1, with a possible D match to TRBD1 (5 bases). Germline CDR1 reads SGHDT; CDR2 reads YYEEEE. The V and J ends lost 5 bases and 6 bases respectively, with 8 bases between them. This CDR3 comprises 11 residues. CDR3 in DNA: TGTGCCAGCAGGAGGGGCGCTGAAGCTTTCTTT. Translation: CASRRGAEAFF.

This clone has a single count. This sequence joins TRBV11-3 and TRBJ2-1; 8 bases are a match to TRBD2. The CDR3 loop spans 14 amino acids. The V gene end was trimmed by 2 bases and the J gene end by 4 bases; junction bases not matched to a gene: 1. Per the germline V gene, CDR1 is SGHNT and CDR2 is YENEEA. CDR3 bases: TGTGCCAGCAGCTTAAGCGGGGGTTACAATGAGCAGTTCTTC. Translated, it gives CASSLSGGYNEQFF.

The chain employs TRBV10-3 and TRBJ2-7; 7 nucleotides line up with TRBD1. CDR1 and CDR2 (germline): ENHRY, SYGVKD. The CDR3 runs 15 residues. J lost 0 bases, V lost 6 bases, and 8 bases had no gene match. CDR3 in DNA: TGTGCCATCAGGGGACAGCCCGGGGCCTCCTACGAGCAGTACTTC. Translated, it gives CAIRGQPGASYEQYF.

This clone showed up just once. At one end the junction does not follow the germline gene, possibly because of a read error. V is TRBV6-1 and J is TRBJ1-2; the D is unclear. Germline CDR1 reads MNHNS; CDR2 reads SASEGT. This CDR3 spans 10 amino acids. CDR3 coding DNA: TGTGCCAGCAGTGAAATCGGACCCGCCTTC. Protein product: CASSEIGPAF.